Each of the 25 T cell receptor beta chains below was sequenced from the same sample in a study of blood T cells in healthy people across ages. Alongside a J-beta primer mix, a sample-barcoded 5' primer served in a second PCR lasting about 6 to 11 cycles. MiXCR was run by TCRdb on the 5' RACE reads, yielding one entry per CDR3 protein. The table shows roughly 1.4 million distinct CDR3 sequences, with around 59% occurring only once. The sequencing sample was made of blood. These receptors originate from a young man in good health.

This clonotype was seen only a few times. The rearrangement links TRBV4-1 to TRBJ2-3; D remains unclear. The ends were cut back, 1 base at V and 2 bases at J, with 7 bases in the middle. There are 14 residues in the CDR3. CDR1 MGHRA and CDR2 YSYEKL come from the germline V gene. The CDR3 spells CASSQAPNTDTQYF. The DNA of the CDR3 is TGCGCCAGCAGCCAAGCCCCGAACACAGATACGCAGTATTTT.

The chain couples TRBV3-1 to TRBJ2-5; 13 nucleotides align to TRBD2. The V gene's germline CDR1 is LGHDT and CDR2 YNNKEL (reference sequence). The CDR3 totals 16 residues. V was clipped by 4 bases and J by 5 bases; unmatched bases: 7. The CDR3 is CASSPRTSGSRETQYF. The DNA for the CDR3 is TGTGCCAGCAGCCCACGGACTAGCGGGAGTCGTGAGACCCAGTACTTC.

The chain joins TRBV10-3 to TRBJ2-1, with 13 bases aligning to TRBD2. Germline CDR1 is ENHRY and CDR2 is SYGVKD. The CDR3 sequence is 18 residues long. With 4 bases clipped from V and 0 bases from J, the junction kept 6 bases outside the gene matches. For the CDR3, the DNA is TGTGCCATCAGTGTGGGGACTAGCGGGGCGAGCTCCTACAATGAGCAGTTCTTC. Translating it yields CAISVGTSGASSYNEQFF.

The table lists this clonotype with a few counts. This chain joins TRBV4-2 and TRBJ2-5; weak D call: TRBD2 (6 bases). The CDR3 totals 14 residues. V shed 4 bases and J shed 1 base, with 10 bases lying between them. Germline lookup yields CDR1 LGHNA and CDR2 YNFKEQ. The CDR3 loop is CASSLDGSQETQYF. In DNA form, the CDR3 reads TGTGCCAGCAGCCTGGACGGGAGCCAAGAGACCCAGTACTTC.

The gene calls are TRBV4-3 and TRBJ1-6; D is perhaps TRBD1 (5 bases). The CDR3 covers 17 residues. The V end was cut by 0 bases, the J end by 10 bases, with 19 bases between. The germline CDR1 and CDR2 sequences are LGHNA and YSLEER. Here the CDR3 DNA reads TGCGCCAGCAGCCAAGATTTTCCCGAAACCTGGGGGTCACCCCTCCACTTT. Translating it yields CASSQDFPETWGSPLHF.

The chain has TRBV2 and TRBJ2-5; weak D call: TRBD1 (6 bases). The CDR3 sequence is 13 residues long. CDR1 is SNHLY, CDR2 FYNNEI, per germline. V was trimmed by 8 bases and J by 1 base, leaving 11 bases between them. CDR3 region: CASEDSIQETQYF. CDR3 sequence (DNA): TGTGCCAGCGAGGACAGCATCCAAGAGACCCAGTACTTC.

The chain couples TRBV29-1 to TRBJ2-7; possible D gene TRBD1, 6 bases. Trimming took off 3 bases at V and 5 bases at J, with 14 bases between the two ends. The CDR3 loop spans 13 amino acids. The germline gives CDR1 SQVTM, CDR2 ANQGSEA. The CDR3 spells CSVEGQGVNEQYF. In DNA form, the CDR3 reads TGCAGCGTTGAGGGACAAGGAGTGAACGAGCAGTACTTC.

This rearrangement joins TRBV11-2 to TRBJ2-1, with a possible D match to TRBD2 (6 bases). CDR1 and CDR2 (germline): SGHAT, FQNNGV. This CDR3 region has 15 residues. The V end lost 2 bases, the J end lost 5 bases, and 13 bases lay between the germline ends. The CDR3 spells CASSLLAGSHNEQFF. In DNA form, the CDR3 reads TGTGCCAGCAGCTTACTGGCGGGGAGTCACAATGAGCAGTTCTTC.

This chain links TRBV4-1 with TRBJ2-6, with D possibly matching TRBD2 (5 bases). Trimming pared 0 bases from V and 2 bases from J, leaving 8 bases between. The CDR3 totals 16 residues. Germline CDR1 reads MGHRA; CDR2 reads YSYEKL. CDR3 residues: CASSQDWGAGANVLTF. The CDR3 DNA reads as TGCGCCAGCAGCCAAGATTGGGGAGCTGGGGCCAACGTCCTGACTTTC.

This clonotype has more than one count but fewer than ten. This rearrangement joins TRBV13 to TRBJ1-6; D is unresolved. The CDR3 has 14 amino acids. Deletions cut 0 bases from V and 7 bases from J, with 7 bases between. Germline assignment: CDR1 PRHDT and CDR2 FYEKMQ (reference sequence). The CDR3 sequence is CASSLGPRNSPLHF. CDR3 in DNA: TGTGCCAGCAGCTTAGGACCGAGAAATTCACCCCTCCACTTT. Variable domain in full (rest from reference TRBV13 and TRBJ1-6): AAGVIQSPRHLIKEKRETATLKCYPIPRHDTVYWYQQGPGQDPQFLISFYEKMQSDKGSIPDRFSAQQFSDYHSELNMSSLELGDSALYFCASSLGPRNSPLHFGNGTRLTVT.

In this sample, this clonotype turned up a few times. J is TRBJ2-7 and V is TRBV20-1; D unresolved. V lost 6 bases and J 3 bases, leaving 15 bases between the germline ends. There are 13 residues in the CDR3. The germline V gene has CDR1 DFQATT and CDR2 SNEGSKA (reference sequence). The CDR3 coding sequence is TGCAGTGCCCTACCCCCGGATTTCTACGAGCAGTACTTC. Its translation: CSALPPDFYEQYF.

The gene calls are TRBV6-5 and TRBJ1-4; D remains unclear. Germline loops: CDR1 MNHEY, CDR2 SVGAGI. V lost 3 bases and J lost 3, with 11 bases in between. The CDR3 contains 15 residues. The DNA for the CDR3 is TGTGCCAGCAGTTATCAAGCCGCGCCTAATGAAAAACTGTTTTTT. The encoded protein is CASSYQAAPNEKLFF.

CDR3 DNA sequence: TGTGCCAGCAGTGAACTCGTCAGGGGGGAACAGCCCCAGCATTTT. Translation gives CASSELVRGEQPQHF. V gene TRBV6-1 combines with J gene TRBJ1-5; 7 bases are a match to TRBD1. V lost 2 bases and J lost 7; bases outside the gene matches: 8. This CDR3 has 15 amino acids. The germline CDR1 and CDR2 sequences are MNHNS and SASEGT.

This clonotype was picked up a small number of times. The rearrangement uses TRBV6-2 or TRBV6-3 and TRBJ2-1; the D gene could be TRBD1 or TRBD2 (5 bases each). The germline V gene encodes CDR1 MNHEY and CDR2 SVGEGT. The CDR3 is 15 residues long. V was cut by 0 bases and J by 8 bases, with 14 bases left in between. CDR3 sequence: CASSYSWGSIDEQFF. CDR3 DNA sequence: TGTGCCAGCAGTTACTCTTGGGGGTCGATCGATGAGCAGTTCTTC.

V and J are TRBV5-1 and TRBJ2-1; D is unresolved. Trimming took 0 bases from V and 10 from J, leaving 8 bases between them. This CDR3 region has 12 residues. Germline V lookup: CDR1 SGHRS, CDR2 YFSETQ. CDR3 in amino acids: CASSLAFAEQFF. The CDR3 nucleotides are TGCGCCAGCAGCTTGGCCTTTGCGGAGCAGTTCTTC.

In DNA form, the CDR3 reads TGTGCCAGCAGCTTTCCCGGGACTAATAAAAACATTCAGTACTTC. Residues: CASSFPGTNKNIQYF. The rearrangement uses TRBV7-6 and TRBJ2-4, with TRBD2 identical over 7 bases. Trimming removed 3 bases from V and 4 bases from J; junction bases left unmatched: 6. Germline-derived CDR1 and CDR2 are SGHVS and FNYEAQ. The CDR3 runs 15 residues.

This clonotype was seen a handful of times. The chain links TRBV3-1 to TRBJ2-3, with no clear D. The germline V gene has CDR1 LGHDT and CDR2 YNNKEL (reference sequence). This CDR3 contains 15 residues. V was pared by 0 bases and J by 3 bases, with 10 bases between. CDR3 nucleotide sequence: TGTGCCAGCAGCCAAGAAGGAAGAAAAACAGATACGCAGTATTTT. It encodes CASSQEGRKTDTQYF.

The chain combines TRBV7-9 with TRBJ2-5; D uncertain. Trimming left V 5 bases short and J 1 base short, with 5 bases between. The germline V gene encodes CDR1 SEHNR and CDR2 FQNEAQ (reference sequence). The CDR3 length is 12 residues. This CDR3 reads CASSTPQETQYF. CDR3 bases: TGTGCCAGCAGCACTCCCCAAGAGACCCAGTACTTC.

The V and J genes are TRBV6-2 or TRBV6-3 and TRBJ1-5; the D is unclear. The CDR3 extends over 13 amino acids. Trimming removed 2 bases from V and 5 bases from J, with 7 bases in between. Germline V gene data show CDR1 as MNHEY and CDR2 as SVGEGT. CDR3 DNA: TGTGCCAGCAGTTACGACGGGTATCAGCCCCAGCATTTT. Protein product: CASSYDGYQPQHF.

The gene calls are TRBV10-3 and TRBJ2-7, with TRBD2 identical over 13 bases. Germline trimming cut 6 bases from V and 7 bases from J; bases unmatched to any gene: 12. Germline V gene data show CDR1 as ENHRY and CDR2 as SYGVKD. The CDR3 totals 16 residues. As DNA, the CDR3 is TGTGCCATCAGGGGGGGACTAGCGGGATTTTACAATGAGCAGTACTTC. This gives the protein CAIRGGLAGFYNEQYF.

This clonotype was seen ten or more times. The junction differs from germline at one of its ends, possibly a read error. This chain uses TRBV7-7 with TRBJ2-7, with 7 positions matching TRBD1. Germline-derived CDR1 and CDR2 are SSHAT and FNYEAQ (reference sequence). CDR3 length: 15 amino acids. CDR3 sequence (DNA): TGTGCTAGCAGTAACGACAGGGCCTTCTCCTACGAGCAGTACTTC. Its translation: CASSNDRAFSYEQYF.

A note on this clonotype: One end of the junction does not line up with germline, which may come from a read error. CDR3 sequence: CATSVLGPTGELFF. In nucleotides, the CDR3 is TGTGCCACCAGTGTTTTGGGGCCTACCGGGGAGCTGTTTTTT. This chain connects TRBV24-1 to TRBJ2-2; D might be TRBD1 (5 bases). The CDR3 runs 14 residues. Germline values: CDR1 KGHDR, CDR2 SFDVKD.

The chain employs TRBV7-9 and TRBJ2-1; tentative D call: TRBD2 (6 bases). CDR1 is SEHNR, CDR2 FQNEAQ, per germline (reference sequence). This CDR3 region has 15 residues. V was pared by 5 bases and J by 8 bases, with 19 bases between. Here the CDR3 DNA reads TGTGCCAGCAGCAAAAGCCCGGAGGGTCAGCATGAGCAGTTCTTC. Translated: CASSKSPEGQHEQFF. The full variable domain, its missing parts supplied by reference TRBV7-9 and TRBJ2-1, is DTGVSQNPRHKITKRGQNVTFRCDPISEHNRLYWYRQTLGQGPEFLTYFQNEAQLEKSRLLSDRFSAERPKGSFSTLEIQRTEQGDSAMYLCASSKSPEGQHEQFFGPGTRLTVL.

This chain uses TRBV29-1 with TRBJ2-1; D is uncertain. Germline-derived CDR1 and CDR2 are SQVTM and ANQGSEA. Trimming removed 3 bases at V and 2 bases at J, with 11 bases between. This CDR3 has 14 residues. The CDR3 spells CSVDWERPYNEQFF. Written as DNA, the CDR3 is TGCAGCGTTGATTGGGAACGGCCCTACAATGAGCAGTTCTTC.

V gene TRBV29-1 combines with J gene TRBJ1-6; D is unresolved. Between the trimmed V and J ends, which lost 3 bases and 7 bases, there was a span of 7 bases. Germline assignment: CDR1 SQVTM and CDR2 ANQGSEA. This CDR3 contains 12 residues. The CDR3 is CSVDGENSPLHF. CDR3 sequence (DNA): TGCAGCGTTGATGGGGAAAATTCACCCCTCCACTTT.